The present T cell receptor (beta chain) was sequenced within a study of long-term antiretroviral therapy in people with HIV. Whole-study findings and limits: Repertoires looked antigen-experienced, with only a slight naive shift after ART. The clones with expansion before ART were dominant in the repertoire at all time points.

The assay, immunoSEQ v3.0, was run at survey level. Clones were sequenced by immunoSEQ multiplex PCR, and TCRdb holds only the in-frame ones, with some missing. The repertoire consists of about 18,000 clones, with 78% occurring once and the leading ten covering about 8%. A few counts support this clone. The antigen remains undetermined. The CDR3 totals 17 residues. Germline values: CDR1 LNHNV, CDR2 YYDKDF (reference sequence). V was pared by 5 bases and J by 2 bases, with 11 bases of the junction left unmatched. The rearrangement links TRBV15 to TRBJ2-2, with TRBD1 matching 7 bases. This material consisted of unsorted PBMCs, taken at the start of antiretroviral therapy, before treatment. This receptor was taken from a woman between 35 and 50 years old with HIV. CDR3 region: CATSARIGTDNTGELFF. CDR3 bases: TGTGCCACCAGCGCCCGTATAGGGACAGATAACACCGGGGAGCTGTTTTTT.